Listed below are T cell receptor beta chains from one sample, sequenced in a study of T cells in tuberculosis. Here immunoSEQ multiplex PCR was the method, and the copy in TCRdb shows in-frame clones only, minus some. The table shows tens of thousands of clones, with over 75% occurring only once. The input for sequencing was PBMCs, taken at tuberculosis diagnosis. These receptors were collected from an adult with tuberculosis. Both conserved end residues are part of each CDR3.

cdr3_length,v_call,j_call,cdr3_aa
13,TRBV5-6,TRBJ1-1,CASSLSRVGEAFF
15,TRBV4-3,TRBJ2-1,CASSRGGAGYNEQFF
15,TRBV5-4,TRBJ1-3,CASSLKTGPRTEEYF
16,TRBV5-5,TRBJ2-2,CASSSGTSQVTGELFF
14,TRBV5-6,TRBJ2-4,CASSGGTFKNIQYF
15,TRBV7-2,TRBJ1-3,CASRPTGAAGNTIYF
16,TRBV7-3,TRBJ2-7,CASSYIPGLAAYEQYF
16,TRBV19,TRBJ1-1,CASSIGGPGLGTEAFF
17,TRBV7-9,TRBJ2-7,CASRRTSGRVRSYEQYF
16,TRBV7-9,TRBJ2-5,CASGSVAGGHQETQYF
16,TRBV5-8,TRBJ1-1,CASARGFGTENTEAFF
15,TRBV19,TRBJ1-1,CASSSGPKGDTEAFF
15,TRBV19,TRBJ2-7,CASSISRTGSYEQYF
15,TRBV5-6,TRBJ1-5,CASSRGQGGQQPQHF
18,TRBV4-1,TRBJ2-2,CASSQAQGGGKNTGELFF
14,TRBV19,TRBJ1-1,CASSIRVLNTEAFF
14,TRBV10-3,TRBJ1-6,CAISDDRGNSPLHF
15,TRBV27,TRBJ2-7,CASSPGSGGFYEQYF
14,TRBV7-2,TRBJ2-1,CASSLVGGAYEQFF
13,TRBV30,TRBJ1-4,CAWSVGGVEKLFF
17,TRBV30,TRBJ2-5,CAWSVTRTSGGGETQYF
15,TRBV6-1,TRBJ1-1,CASSDRDKTDESGLF
15,TRBV30,TRBJ1-1,CAWSDRDRGLLEAFF
18,TRBV7-2,TRBJ1-1,CASSPSPWAEGGYTEAFF
16,TRBV7-2,TRBJ2-2,CASSLTPLANTGELFF
15,TRBV28,TRBJ2-1,CASRLGRGSYNEQFF
16,TRBV7-2,TRBJ2-1,CASSLGGQGERGEQFF
14,TRBV9,TRBJ2-1,CASSVIAGNNEQFF
12,TRBV19,TRBJ2-1,CASSTGQNEQFF
15,TRBV28,TRBJ2-1,CASSVAGAVYNEQFF
16,TRBV5-1,TRBJ1-6,CASSLDWSSYNSPLHF
16,TRBV18,TRBJ2-5,CASSRTGTGTGETQYF
14,TRBV7-2,TRBJ1-4,CASSLRVSREKLFF
14,TRBV28,TRBJ1-2,CASSRRQFSAGYTF
13,TRBV7-2,TRBJ2-7,CASSLRSPYEQYF
13,TRBV2,TRBJ2-7,CASSRTGGYEQYF
15,TRBV19,TRBJ2-7,CASSIGGIGAYEQYF
14,TRBV5-5,TRBJ1-5,CASSLDWSNQPQHF
14,TRBV7-8,TRBJ1-2,CASSLEGGQSGYTF
16,TRBV6-6,TRBJ2-7,CASSTPGQGAKYEQYF
14,TRBV16,TRBJ1-6,CASSHLEGVGPLHF
13,TRBV10-3,TRBJ2-7,CAISQGAGYEQYF
13,TRBV7-6,TRBJ2-7,CASSAGTGTEQYF
11,TRBV7-8,TRBJ2-3,CASSTGSTQYF
14,TRBV4-1,TRBJ1-3,CASSQIGSGNTIYF
12,TRBV30,TRBJ2-5,CAFEEFGETQYF
15,TRBV7-2,TRBJ2-7,CASSLGLAGTYEQYF
12,TRBV28,TRBJ1-2,CASTTANYGYTF
14,TRBV6-1,TRBJ2-1,CASSEGGIYNEQFF
13,TRBV19,TRBJ2-7,CASSRTVSYEQYF